This note documents a single TCR beta chain sequence. Those enrolled in Seattle joined during active infection and were followed longitudinally afterward. The sample originates from a study of blood T cell repertoires in COVID-19. Background on the study: Acute and convalescent COVID-19 samples came from the United States, Italy and Spain. In each case, the material was cDNA or gDNA derived from T cells, B-cell-depleted T cells, or PBMCs.

Germline V gene lookup returns CDR1 SGHTA and CDR2 FQGNSA. The CDR3 is 13 amino acids. Trimming at V came to 5 bases and at J to 10 bases, leaving 8 bases not matched to a gene. Per the study methods: Researchers report that nucleated cell counts were estimated from reference gene primer amplification. Assay: immunoSEQ multiplex PCR; the TCRdb copy retains only in-frame clones and omits some. Clone size and V and J calls were adopted from that table, with D and trimming inferred from the DNA. Among approximately 250,000 clones listed, about 83% were seen once. V usage is TRBV7-2 and J usage is TRBJ1-2; TRBD1 matches 9 bases. The TCR was taken from a woman of 80 years or more with COVID-19, enrolled during active disease. Material for sequencing was peripheral blood. The CDR3 DNA reads TGTGCCAGCAGCCCGGACAGGGGATGGGTCTACACCTTC. It is translated as CASSPDRGWVYTF. Together with reference TRBV7-2 and TRBJ1-2, the CDR3 gives the full variable domain: GAGVSQSPSNKVTEKGKDVELRCDPISGHTALYWYRQSLGQGLEFLIYFQGNSAPDKSGLPSDRFSAERTGGSVSTLTIQRTQQEDSAVYLCASSPDRGWVYTFGSGTRLTVV.